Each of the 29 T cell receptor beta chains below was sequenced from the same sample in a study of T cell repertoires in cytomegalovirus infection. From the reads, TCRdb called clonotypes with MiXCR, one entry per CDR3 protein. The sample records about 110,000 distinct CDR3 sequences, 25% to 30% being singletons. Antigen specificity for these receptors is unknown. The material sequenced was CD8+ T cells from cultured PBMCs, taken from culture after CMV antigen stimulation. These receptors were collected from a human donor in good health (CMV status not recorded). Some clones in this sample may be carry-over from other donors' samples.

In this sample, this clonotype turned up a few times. The CDR3 loop reads CASSPTGDHLGDTQYF. The CDR3 nucleotides are TGTGCCAGCAGCCCGACTGGGGACCACCTAGGAGATACGCAGTATTTT. The gene calls are TRBV7-9 and TRBJ2-3; D possibly matches TRBD1 or TRBD2 (5 bases each). CDR1 and CDR2 from the germline V gene are SEHNR and FQNEAQ (reference sequence). This CDR3 has 16 amino acids. The V and J ends lost 5 bases and 5 bases respectively, with 20 bases between them.

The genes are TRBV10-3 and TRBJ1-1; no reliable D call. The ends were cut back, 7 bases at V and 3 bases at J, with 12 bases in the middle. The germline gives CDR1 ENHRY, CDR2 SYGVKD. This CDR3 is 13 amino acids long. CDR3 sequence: CAITTTWDTEAFF. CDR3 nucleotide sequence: TGTGCCATCACTACGACATGGGACACTGAAGCTTTCTTT.

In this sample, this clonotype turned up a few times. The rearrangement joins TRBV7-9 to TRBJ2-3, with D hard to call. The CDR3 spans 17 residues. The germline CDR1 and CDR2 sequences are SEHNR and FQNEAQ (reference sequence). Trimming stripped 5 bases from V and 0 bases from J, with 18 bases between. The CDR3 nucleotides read TGTGCCAGCAGCCGCCCCTGGCGGCAGACCAGCACAGATACGCAGTATTTT. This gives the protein CASSRPWRQTSTDTQYF.

CDR3 in amino acids: CASRSKTYEQYF. DNA of the CDR3: TGTGCCAGTAGGAGTAAAACCTACGAGCAGTACTTC. The chain combines TRBV19 with TRBJ2-7; D remains ambiguous. Trimming shortened V by 6 bases and J by 2 bases, and 8 bases separated the two germline ends. The CDR3 runs to 12 residues. Germline-derived CDR1 and CDR2 are LNHDA and SQIVND (reference sequence).

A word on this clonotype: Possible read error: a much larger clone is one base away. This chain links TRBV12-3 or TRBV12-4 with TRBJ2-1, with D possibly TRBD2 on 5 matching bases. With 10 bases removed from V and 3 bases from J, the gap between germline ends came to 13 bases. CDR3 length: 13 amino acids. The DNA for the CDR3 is TGTGCCAACAATTCCGGGAACTACAATGAGCAGTTCTTC. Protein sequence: CANNSGNYNEQFF.

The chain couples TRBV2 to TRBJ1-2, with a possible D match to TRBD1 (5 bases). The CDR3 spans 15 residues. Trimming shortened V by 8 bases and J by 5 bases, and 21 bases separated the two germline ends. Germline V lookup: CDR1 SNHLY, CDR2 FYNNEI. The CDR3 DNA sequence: TGTGCCAGCTTGGATTTGAGGGGTCCTTATTATGGCTACACCTTC. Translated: CASLDLRGPYYGYTF.

The CDR3 coding sequence is TGTGCCAGCAGCCACCCAGGGGCCCTACTTGAAGCTTTCTTT. Translation: CASSHPGALLEAFF. The rearrangement joins TRBV7-1 to TRBJ1-1; D may be TRBD1 (6 bases). TRBV7-1 is designated an ORF whose function remains uncertain. V was cut by 5 bases and J by 7 bases, with 17 bases left in between. The CDR3 consists of 14 residues.

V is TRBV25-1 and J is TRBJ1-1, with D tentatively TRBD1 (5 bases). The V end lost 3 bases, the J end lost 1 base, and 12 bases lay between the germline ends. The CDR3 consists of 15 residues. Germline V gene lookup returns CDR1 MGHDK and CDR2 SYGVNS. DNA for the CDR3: TGTGCCAGCAGTGACGCCCGTGGGGGGAACACTGAAGCTTTCTTT. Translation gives CASSDARGGNTEAFF.

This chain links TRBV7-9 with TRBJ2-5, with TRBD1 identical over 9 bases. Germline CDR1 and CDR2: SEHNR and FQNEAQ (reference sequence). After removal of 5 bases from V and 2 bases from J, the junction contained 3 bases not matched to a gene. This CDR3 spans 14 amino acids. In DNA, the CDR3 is TGTGCCAGCAGCGAGGGACAGGGACAAGAGACCCAGTACTTC. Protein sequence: CASSEGQGQETQYF.

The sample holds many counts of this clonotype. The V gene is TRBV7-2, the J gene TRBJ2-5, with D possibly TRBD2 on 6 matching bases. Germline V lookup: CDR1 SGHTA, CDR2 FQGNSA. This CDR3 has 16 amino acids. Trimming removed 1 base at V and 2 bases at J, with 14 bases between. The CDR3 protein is CASSLGDWRTQETQYF. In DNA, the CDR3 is TGTGCCAGCAGCTTAGGGGACTGGAGGACTCAAGAGACCCAGTACTTC.

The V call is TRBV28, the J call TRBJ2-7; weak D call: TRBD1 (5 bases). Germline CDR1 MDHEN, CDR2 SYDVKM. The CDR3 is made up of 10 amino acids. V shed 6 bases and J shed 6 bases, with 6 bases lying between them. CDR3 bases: TGTGCCAGCAGAGACAGCGAGCAGTACTTC. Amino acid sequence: CASRDSEQYF. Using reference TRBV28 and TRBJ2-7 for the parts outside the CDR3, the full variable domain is DVKVTQSSRYLVKRTGEKVFLECVQDMDHENMFWYRQDPGLGLRLIYFSYDVKMKEKGDIPEGYSVSREKKERFSLILESASTNQTSMYLCASRDSEQYFGPGTRLTVT.

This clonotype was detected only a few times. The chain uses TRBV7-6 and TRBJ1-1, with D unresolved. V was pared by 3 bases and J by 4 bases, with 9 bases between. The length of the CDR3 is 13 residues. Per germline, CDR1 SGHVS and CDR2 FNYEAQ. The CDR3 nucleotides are TGTGCCAGCAGCTTTGGGGATGGCACTGAAGCTTTCTTT. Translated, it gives CASSFGDGTEAFF.

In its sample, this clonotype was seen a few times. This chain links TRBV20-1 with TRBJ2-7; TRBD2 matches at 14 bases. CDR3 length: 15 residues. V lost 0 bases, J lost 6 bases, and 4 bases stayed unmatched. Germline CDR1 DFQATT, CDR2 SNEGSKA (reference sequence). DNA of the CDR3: TGCAGTGCTAGAGATCTGACTAGCGGGAGGGGCGAGCAGTACTTC. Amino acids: CSARDLTSGRGEQYF.

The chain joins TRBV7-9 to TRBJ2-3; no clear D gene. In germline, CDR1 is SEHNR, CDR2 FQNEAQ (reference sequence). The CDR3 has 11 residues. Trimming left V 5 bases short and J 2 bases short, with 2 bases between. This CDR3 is CASSDTDTQYF. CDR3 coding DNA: TGTGCCAGCAGCGACACAGATACGCAGTATTTT. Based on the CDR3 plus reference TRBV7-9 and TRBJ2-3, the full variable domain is DTGVSQNPRHKITKRGQNVTFRCDPISEHNRLYWYRQTLGQGPEFLTYFQNEAQLEKSRLLSDRFSAERPKGSFSTLEIQRTEQGDSAMYLCASSDTDTQYFGPGTRLTVL.

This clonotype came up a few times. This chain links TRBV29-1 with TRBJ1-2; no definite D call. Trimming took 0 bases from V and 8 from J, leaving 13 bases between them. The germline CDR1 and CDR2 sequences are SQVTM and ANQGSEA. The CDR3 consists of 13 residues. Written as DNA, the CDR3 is TGCAGCGTTGAAGATCTTATAACCGAAGGCTACACCTTC. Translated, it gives CSVEDLITEGYTF.

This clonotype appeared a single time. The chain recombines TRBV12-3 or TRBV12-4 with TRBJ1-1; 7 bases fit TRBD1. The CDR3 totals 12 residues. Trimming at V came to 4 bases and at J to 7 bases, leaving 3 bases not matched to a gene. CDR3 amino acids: CASSSTGVEAFF. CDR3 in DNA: TGTGCCAGCAGTTCAACAGGGGTTGAAGCTTTCTTT.

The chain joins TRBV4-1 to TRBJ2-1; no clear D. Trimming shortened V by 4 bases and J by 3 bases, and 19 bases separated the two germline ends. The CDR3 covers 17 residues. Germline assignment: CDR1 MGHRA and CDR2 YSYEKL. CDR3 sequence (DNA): TGCGCCAGCAGCCCTGGATTAGGGATGAGAAACTACAATGAGCAGTTCTTC. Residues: CASSPGLGMRNYNEQFF.

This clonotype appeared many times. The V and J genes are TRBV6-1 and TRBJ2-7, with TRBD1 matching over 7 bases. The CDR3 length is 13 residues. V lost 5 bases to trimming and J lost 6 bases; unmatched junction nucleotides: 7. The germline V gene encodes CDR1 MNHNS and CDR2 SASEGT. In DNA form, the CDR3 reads TGTGCCAGCAGTACACAGGGGCTGGGCGAGCAGTACTTC. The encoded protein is CASSTQGLGEQYF.

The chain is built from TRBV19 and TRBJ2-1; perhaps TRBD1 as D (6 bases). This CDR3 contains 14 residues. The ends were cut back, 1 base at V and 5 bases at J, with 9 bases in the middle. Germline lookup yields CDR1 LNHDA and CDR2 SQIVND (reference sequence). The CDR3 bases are TGTGCCAGTAGTATAGGGACAGCGCACAATGAGCAGTTCTTC. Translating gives CASSIGTAHNEQFF.

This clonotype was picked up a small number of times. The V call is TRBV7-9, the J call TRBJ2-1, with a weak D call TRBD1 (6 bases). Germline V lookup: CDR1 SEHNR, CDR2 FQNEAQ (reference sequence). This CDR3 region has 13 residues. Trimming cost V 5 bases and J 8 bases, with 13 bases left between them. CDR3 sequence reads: CASSQAGVDEQFF. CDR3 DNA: TGTGCCAGCAGCCAGGCAGGGGTCGATGAGCAGTTCTTC.

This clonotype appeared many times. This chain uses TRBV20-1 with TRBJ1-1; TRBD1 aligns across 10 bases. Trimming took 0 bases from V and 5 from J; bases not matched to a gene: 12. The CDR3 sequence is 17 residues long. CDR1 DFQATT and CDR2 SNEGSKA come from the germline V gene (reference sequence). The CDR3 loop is CSAREMTGGLIGTEAFF. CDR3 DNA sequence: TGCAGTGCTAGAGAGATGACAGGGGGCTTAATAGGAACTGAAGCTTTCTTT.

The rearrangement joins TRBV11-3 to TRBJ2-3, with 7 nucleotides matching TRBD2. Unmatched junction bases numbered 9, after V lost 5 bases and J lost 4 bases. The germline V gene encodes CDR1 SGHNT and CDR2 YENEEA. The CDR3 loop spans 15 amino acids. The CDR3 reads CASSPIAGGADTQYF. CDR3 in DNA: TGTGCCAGCAGCCCCATAGCGGGCGGGGCAGATACGCAGTATTTT.

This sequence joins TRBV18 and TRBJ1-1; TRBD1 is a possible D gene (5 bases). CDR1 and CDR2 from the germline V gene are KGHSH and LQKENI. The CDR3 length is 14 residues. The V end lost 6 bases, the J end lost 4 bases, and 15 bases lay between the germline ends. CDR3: CASSPGGGGTEAFF. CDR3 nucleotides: TGTGCCAGCTCGCCCGGGGGAGGCGGCACTGAAGCTTTCTTT.

CDR3 amino acids: CSVEWRTEQYF. CDR3 nucleotide sequence: TGCAGCGTTGAATGGCGAACCGAGCAGTACTTC. The V gene is TRBV29-1, the J gene TRBJ2-7; no firm D call. The CDR3 is 11 amino acids. The germline V gene encodes CDR1 SQVTM and CDR2 ANQGSEA. V dropped 2 bases and J dropped 6 bases, with 8 bases sitting between them.

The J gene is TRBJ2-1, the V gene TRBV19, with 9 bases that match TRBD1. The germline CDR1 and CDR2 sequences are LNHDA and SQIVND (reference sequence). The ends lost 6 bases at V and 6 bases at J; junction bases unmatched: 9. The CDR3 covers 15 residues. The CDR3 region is CASSLGDRDINEQFF. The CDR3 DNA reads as TGTGCCAGTAGCCTGGGGGACAGGGATATCAATGAGCAGTTCTTC. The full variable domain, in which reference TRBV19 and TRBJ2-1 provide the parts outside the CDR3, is DGGITQSPKYLFRKEGQNVTLSCEQNLNHDAMYWYRQDPGQGLRLIYYSQIVNDFQKGDIAEGYSVSREKKESFPLTVTSAQKNPTAFYLCASSLGDRDINEQFFGPGTRLTVL.

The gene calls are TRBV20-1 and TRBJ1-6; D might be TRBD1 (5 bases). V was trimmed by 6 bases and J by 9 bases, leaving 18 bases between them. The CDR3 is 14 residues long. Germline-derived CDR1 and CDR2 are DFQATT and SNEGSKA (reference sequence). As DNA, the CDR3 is TGCAGTGCCGCTCCGGGACGGTTCGTTTCACCCCTCCACTTT. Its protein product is CSAAPGRFVSPLHF.

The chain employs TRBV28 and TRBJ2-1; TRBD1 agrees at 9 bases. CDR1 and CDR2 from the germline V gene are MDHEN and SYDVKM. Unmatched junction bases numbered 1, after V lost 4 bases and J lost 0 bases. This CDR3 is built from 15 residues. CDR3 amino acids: CASSSDRGSYNEQFF. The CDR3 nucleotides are TGTGCCAGCAGTTCGGACAGGGGCTCCTACAATGAGCAGTTCTTC.

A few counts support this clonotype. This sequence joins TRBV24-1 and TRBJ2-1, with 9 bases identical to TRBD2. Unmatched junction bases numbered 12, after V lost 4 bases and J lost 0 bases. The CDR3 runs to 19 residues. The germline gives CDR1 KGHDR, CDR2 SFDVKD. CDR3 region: CATSETVPSGVSSYNEQFF. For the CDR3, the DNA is TGTGCCACCAGTGAAACGGTCCCTAGCGGGGTTAGCTCCTACAATGAGCAGTTCTTC.

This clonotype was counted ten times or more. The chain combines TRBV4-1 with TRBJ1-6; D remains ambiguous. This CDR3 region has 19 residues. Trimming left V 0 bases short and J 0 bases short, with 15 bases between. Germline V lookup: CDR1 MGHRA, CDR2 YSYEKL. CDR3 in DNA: TGCGCCAGCAGCCAAGATTTATATAGGGTGAGCTCCTATAATTCACCCCTCCACTTT. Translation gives CASSQDLYRVSSYNSPLHF.